Listed here are 27 T cell receptor beta chains from one sample, sequenced in a study of high-grade serous ovarian cancer treatment subgroups (dated by TCRdb to the early 2020s). Tumor samples were obtained before definitive surgery or chemotherapy. Library method: the immunoSEQ multiplex PCR assay. In TCRdb, the immuneACCESS table is reduced to in-frame sequences with V and J assigned. These tables do not hold every clone; where another copy was compared, an unresolved V gene accounts for under half, and the others remain unexplained. The sample table records approximately 4,200 clones; around 73% of these occur just once. The leading ten clones occupy around 7.6% of the sample. Sequencing was carried out using tumor tissue. The receptors were sampled from a human donor with high-grade serous ovarian cancer.

The gene calls are TRBV11-2 and TRBJ2-7; TRBD1 is a possible D gene (6 bases). Germline values: CDR1 SGHAT, CDR2 FQNNGV. CDR3 length: 16 amino acids. V was pared by 0 bases and J by 4 bases, with 16 bases between. CDR3 region: CASSLDIRDIGYEQYF. The CDR3 nucleotides are TGTGCCAGCAGCTTAGACATTCGGGACATCGGGTACGAGCAGTACTTC.

Here the CDR3 reads CASSQGVPRDEKLFF. For the CDR3, the DNA is TGCGCCAGCAGCCAAGGGGTCCCCCGAGATGAAAAACTGTTTTTT. The J gene is TRBJ1-4, the V gene TRBV4-3; D is uncertain. Trimming took 1 base from V and 6 from J, leaving 12 bases between them. The CDR3 covers 15 residues. Germline-derived CDR1 and CDR2 are LGHNA and YSLEER.

The chain recombines TRBV7-3 with TRBJ2-3, with 9 bases lining up with TRBD1. The V gene end was trimmed by 5 bases and the J gene end by 4 bases; junction bases not matched to a gene: 7. CDR3 length: 15 residues. Germline V CDR1 and CDR2: SGHTA, FQGTGA. This CDR3 is CASSPQGARADTQYF. CDR3 bases: TGTGCCAGCAGCCCACAGGGGGCGCGGGCAGATACGCAGTATTTT.

This sequence joins TRBV4-3 and TRBJ1-2; TRBD1 might be the D (5 bases). V was clipped by 1 base and J by 8 bases, with 20 bases between them. Per germline, CDR1 LGHNA and CDR2 YSLEER. This CDR3 comprises 16 residues. The CDR3 DNA follows: TGCGCCAGCAGCCAAGGAATTCGGGACGGGCCGGGGGGCTACACCTTC. Its protein is CASSQGIRDGPGGYTF.

CDR3: CASTTGGAGDTGELFF. In nucleotides, the CDR3 is TGTGCCAGCACCACAGGGGGCGCTGGGGACACCGGGGAGCTGTTTTTT. This chain joins TRBV19 and TRBJ2-2; 9 nucleotides line up with TRBD1. The J segment lost 3 bases and the V segment lost 9 bases, leaving 11 bases of the junction unmatched. Germline CDR1 LNHDA, CDR2 SQIVND (reference sequence). The CDR3 runs to 16 residues.

This clone was recorded once. This chain joins TRBV7-3 and TRBJ2-2; D gene unclear. The CDR3 is 12 residues long. Trimming took off 5 bases at V and 2 bases at J, with 3 bases between the two ends. CDR1 is SGHTA, CDR2 FQGTGA, per germline. The CDR3 is CASSGNTGELFF. The CDR3, as DNA: TGTGCCAGCAGCGGAAACACCGGGGAGCTGTTTTTT.

There are a few counts of this clone. Written as DNA, the CDR3 is TGTGCCAGTAGCCTCGAACCAGCCGGGACAGAGACTCTCACAGATACGCAGTATTTT. It is translated as CASSLEPAGTETLTDTQYF. The chain combines TRBV19 with TRBJ2-3; 7 bases map to TRBD1. This CDR3 has 19 residues. Germline V gene data show CDR1 as LNHDA and CDR2 as SQIVND (reference sequence). V dropped 6 bases and J dropped 2; count of bases not matched to a gene: 20.

The rearrangement links TRBV6-6 to TRBJ1-1; D possibly corresponds to TRBD1 (5 bases). CDR3 size: 14 residues. The germline CDR1 and CDR2 sequences are MNHNY and SVGAGI (reference sequence). V was trimmed by 6 bases and J by 7 bases, leaving 18 bases between them. The CDR3 region has the DNA TGTGCCAGCAGGCCCTCTCGGGGGACTTTTGAAGCTTTCTTT. Residues: CASRPSRGTFEAFF.

CDR3 sequence reads: CASSSKDSSLSNTGELFF. CDR3 bases: TGTGCCAGCAGCTCCAAGGACAGTAGCCTTTCAAACACCGGGGAGCTGTTTTTT. V usage is TRBV5-6 and J usage is TRBJ2-2; perhaps TRBD1 as D (6 bases). Germline CDR1 is SGHDT and CDR2 is YYEEEE. This CDR3 contains 18 residues. The V gene lost 3 bases and the J gene lost 2 bases, with 20 bases spanning the gap.

The chain employs TRBV27 and TRBJ1-1; 8 positions agree with TRBD1. Losses at the gene ends were 3 bases for V and 0 bases for J; bases not matched to a gene: 6. In germline, CDR1 is MNHEY, CDR2 SMNVEV (reference sequence). The CDR3 consists of 16 residues. CDR3 in amino acids: CASSFLLQGVNTEAFF. Here the CDR3 DNA reads TGTGCCAGCAGTTTCCTCCTACAGGGGGTGAACACTGAAGCTTTCTTT.

This clone was found once. This sequence joins TRBV5-4 and TRBJ2-5; D unclear. V was cut by 0 bases and J by 4 bases, with 13 bases left in between. The germline CDR1 and CDR2 sequences are SGHNT and YYREEE (reference sequence). The CDR3 is 15 amino acids. CDR3 sequence: CASSLEAQMRETQYF. CDR3 in DNA: TGTGCCAGCAGCTTGGAGGCCCAAATGCGAGAGACCCAGTACTTC.

The chain recombines TRBV18 with TRBJ2-7, with D possibly being TRBD2 (6 bases). The germline gives CDR1 KGHSH, CDR2 LQKENI. This CDR3 comprises 14 residues. V shed 5 bases and J shed 6 bases, with 17 bases lying between them. CDR3 sequence reads: CASSSTGTSSEQYF. The CDR3 DNA follows: TGTGCCAGCTCATCAACCGGGACTTCGAGCGAGCAGTACTTC. Using reference TRBV18 and TRBJ2-7 for the parts outside the CDR3, the full variable domain is NAGVMQNPRHLVRRRGQEARLRCSPMKGHSHVYWYRQLPEEGLKFMVYLQKENIIDESGMPKERFSAEFPKEGPSILRIQQVVRGDSAAYFCASSSTGTSSEQYFGPGTRLTVT.

This chain connects TRBV7-2 to TRBJ1-3, with TRBD1 matching over 9 bases. CDR3 length equals 16 residues. Trimming removed 3 bases from V and 3 bases from J; junction bases left unmatched: 6. Germline CDR1 reads SGHTA; CDR2 reads FQGNSA. The DNA of the CDR3 is TGTGCCAGCAGCTTGTCACAGGGGGCGAGTGGAAACACCATATATTTT. It specifies CASSLSQGASGNTIYF.

The CDR3 sequence is CASSLEGRGVETQYF. CDR3 nucleotide sequence: TGTGCCAGCAGCCTAGAGGGTCGGGGCGTGGAGACCCAGTACTTC. The chain couples TRBV7-2 to TRBJ2-5; the D gene could be TRBD1 or TRBD2 (5 bases each). Germline-derived CDR1 and CDR2 are SGHTA and FQGNSA. The germline V and J ends were trimmed by 5 bases and 5 bases, with 18 bases remaining between them. This CDR3 spans 15 amino acids.

Concerning this clone itself: Within the sample, other DNA sequences also encode this same CDR3. The V and J genes are TRBV19 and TRBJ1-5; a weak D match, TRBD1 (6 bases). Germline assignment: CDR1 LNHDA and CDR2 SQIVND (reference sequence). Between the trimmed V and J ends, which lost 6 bases and 7 bases, there was a span of 13 bases. The CDR3 has 13 residues. As DNA, the CDR3 is TGTGCCAGTAGGGGGGCTTTCAACCAGCCCCAGCATTTT. This sequence encodes CASRGAFNQPQHF.

The chain employs TRBV11-1 and TRBJ2-5, with 8 bases fitting TRBD1. The CDR3 is made up of 15 amino acids. Trimming cost V 7 bases and J 3 bases; bases outside gene matches: 10. The germline V gene has CDR1 SGHAT and CDR2 FQDESV (reference sequence). This CDR3 is CASTLGQVNEETQYF. The CDR3 bases are TGTGCCAGCACCTTGGGACAGGTGAACGAAGAGACCCAGTACTTC.

This chain connects TRBV7-9 to TRBJ2-7, with unresolved D. Trimming shortened V by 4 bases and J by 6 bases, and 10 bases separated the two germline ends. The CDR3 extends over 12 amino acids. Germline V lookup: CDR1 SEHNR, CDR2 FQNEAQ (reference sequence). The CDR3 nucleotides are TGTGCCAGCAGCTCAAACAAGCCCGAGCAGTACTTC. It is translated as CASSSNKPEQYF. The full variable domain, completed using reference TRBV7-9 and TRBJ2-7, is DTGVSQNPRHKITKRGQNVTFRCDPISEHNRLYWYRQTLGQGPEFLTYFQNEAQLEKSRLLSDRFSAERPKGSFSTLEIQRTEQGDSAMYLCASSSNKPEQYFGPGTRLTVT.

The rearrangement links TRBV4-2 to TRBJ1-2; TRBD1 might be the D (5 bases). CDR1 is LGHNA, CDR2 YNFKEQ, per germline. Trimming left V 5 bases short and J 2 bases short, with 15 bases between. CDR3 length: 15 amino acids. The CDR3 coding sequence is TGTGCCAGCAGCTTGGACATCACCCGGAACTATGGCTACACCTTC. It codes for CASSLDITRNYGYTF.

V gene TRBV27 combines with J gene TRBJ2-2; TRBD2 is a possible D gene (6 bases). The germline CDR1 and CDR2 sequences are MNHEY and SMNVEV (reference sequence). The ends were cut back, 1 base at V and 6 bases at J, with 9 bases in the middle. This CDR3 has 14 amino acids. Here the CDR3 reads CASSLFGEAGELFF. The CDR3 DNA reads TGTGCCAGCAGTTTATTTGGGGAGGCCGGGGAGCTGTTTTTT.

This clone was detected a few times. The J gene is TRBJ1-5, the V gene TRBV2, with TRBD1 matching 12 bases. The ends lost 10 bases at V and 6 bases at J; junction bases unmatched: 16. CDR3 length equals 17 residues. Per germline, CDR1 SNHLY and CDR2 FYNNEI. The chain's CDR3 is CATRFGTGGPKGQPQHF. The CDR3 DNA sequence: TGTGCCACCAGGTTCGGGACAGGGGGCCCTAAGGGTCAGCCCCAGCATTTT.

The chain employs TRBV6-1 and TRBJ2-1; TRBD2 might be the D (7 bases). The length of the CDR3 is 18 residues. V lost 4 bases and J 8 bases, leaving 27 bases between the germline ends. Germline CDR1 is MNHNS and CDR2 is SASEGT. DNA for the CDR3: TGTGCCAGCAGTGCTTTGGGGGGGCCTAGTTTCGTTTCGTATGAGCAGTTCTTC. This translates into CASSALGGPSFVSYEQFF.

This clone has more than one count but fewer than ten. This chain uses TRBV7-2 with TRBJ1-2; tentative D call: TRBD1 (5 bases). The ends were cut back, 3 bases at V and 2 bases at J, with 13 bases in the middle. CDR3 size: 15 residues. Germline CDR1 SGHTA, CDR2 FQGNSA. For the CDR3, the DNA is TGTGCCAGCAGCTTGGACATCACCCGGAACTATGGCTACACCTTC. This encodes CASSLDITRNYGYTF.

The genes are TRBV5-6 and TRBJ2-5; 10 nucleotides line up with TRBD2. The end of the DNA is better explained by TRBJ2-7, so the J call may be wrong. The CDR3 contains 15 residues. Germline V gene sequence: CDR1 SGHDT, CDR2 YYEEEE. The CDR3 is CASSSEGAGGHEQYF. The CDR3 nucleotides are TGTGCCAGCAGCTCTGAGGGAGCGGGGGGGCACGAGCAGTACTTC.

V usage is TRBV5-1 and J usage is TRBJ2-6; D gene unclear. Germline loops: CDR1 SGHRS, CDR2 YFSETQ. V lost 4 bases, J lost 2 bases, and 10 bases lay in between. The CDR3 sequence is 15 residues long. The CDR3 is CASSPMGTGANVLTF. Here the CDR3 DNA reads TGCGCCAGCAGCCCAATGGGTACTGGGGCCAACGTCCTGACTTTC.

V gene TRBV6-5 combines with J gene TRBJ2-6; D gene ambiguous. CDR1 and CDR2 from the germline V gene are MNHEY and SVGAGI. V was cut by 2 bases and J by 3 bases, with 8 bases left in between. This CDR3 contains 15 residues. The CDR3: CASSYGPRGANVLTF. In DNA, the CDR3 is TGTGCCAGCAGTTACGGTCCACGTGGGGCCAACGTCCTGACTTTC.

J is TRBJ1-5 and V is TRBV6-8, with a possible D match to TRBD1 (5 bases). The length of the CDR3 is 16 residues. V was cut by 9 bases and J by 2 bases, with 20 bases left in between. Germline V lookup: CDR1 MNHGY, CDR2 SAAAGT. CDR3 amino acids: CASTGPLKGGNQPQHF. The CDR3 DNA follows: TGTGCCAGTACGGGACCCTTAAAAGGGGGCAATCAGCCCCAGCATTTT.

CDR3 loop: CASSLGQGGDYGYTF. The DNA of the CDR3 is TGCGCCAGCAGCTTGGGACAGGGGGGAGACTATGGCTACACCTTC. The gene calls are TRBV5-1 and TRBJ1-2; 9 nucleotides match TRBD1. Trimming took 0 bases from V and 3 from J; bases not matched to a gene: 3. The CDR3 covers 15 residues. Germline V gives CDR1 SGHRS, CDR2 YFSETQ.